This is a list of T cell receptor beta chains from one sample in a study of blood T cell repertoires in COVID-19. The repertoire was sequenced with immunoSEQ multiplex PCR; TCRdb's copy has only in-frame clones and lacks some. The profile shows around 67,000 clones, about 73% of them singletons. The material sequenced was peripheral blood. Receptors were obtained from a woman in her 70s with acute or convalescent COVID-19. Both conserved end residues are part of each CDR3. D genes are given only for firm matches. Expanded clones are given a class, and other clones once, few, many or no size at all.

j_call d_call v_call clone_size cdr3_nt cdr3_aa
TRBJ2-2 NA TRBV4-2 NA TGTGCCAGCAGCCCTGAGAGGTGGGGCGCCGGGACCGGGGAGCTGTTTTTT CASSPERWGAGTGELFF
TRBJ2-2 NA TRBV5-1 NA TGCGCCAGCAGCTCCAATACTCGGAACACCGGGGAGCTGTTTTTT CASSSNTRNTGELFF
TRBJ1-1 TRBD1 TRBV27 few TGTGCCAGCAGTTCCGTGGGGACAGGGCGTGAAGCTTTCTTT CASSSVGTGREAFF
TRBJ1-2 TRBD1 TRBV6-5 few TGTGCCAGCAGTCCTTCTGGACAGGGGAACTATGGCTACACCTTC CASSPSGQGNYGYTF
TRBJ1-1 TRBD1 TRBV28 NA TGTGCCAGCAGCTTATATTACCAGGGGGACACTGAAGCTTTCTTT CASSLYYQGDTEAFF
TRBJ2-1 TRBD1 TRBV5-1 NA TGCGCCAGCAGCCTCATCACAGGGGCGCCTTACAATGAGCAGTTCTTC CASSLITGAPYNEQFF
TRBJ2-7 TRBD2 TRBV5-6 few TGTGCCAGCAGCTTGGAGGCGGGGGGCTACTCCTACGAGCAGTACTTC CASSLEAGGYSYEQYF
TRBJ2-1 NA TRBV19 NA TGTGCCAGTAGTATAGATTCAGGGGACTACAATGAGCAGTTCTTC CASSIDSGDYNEQFF
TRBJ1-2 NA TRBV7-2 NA TGTGCCAGCAGCTTAGCCACCACCGCGTCAGGACTTAATGGCTACACCTTC CASSLATTASGLNGYTF
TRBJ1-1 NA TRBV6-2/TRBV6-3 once TGTGCCAGCAGTTACCTTTCACGGGGTGAAGCTTTCTTT CASSYLSRGEAFF
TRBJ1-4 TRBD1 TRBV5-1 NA TGCGCCAGCAGCTCGACGGACAGGGTGGGTGAAAAACTGTTTTTT CASSSTDRVGEKLFF
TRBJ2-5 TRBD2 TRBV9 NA TGTGCCAGCAGCGTAGTGGCGCAGGGACTAGGGGTCCAAGAGACCCAGTACTTC CASSVVAQGLGVQETQYF
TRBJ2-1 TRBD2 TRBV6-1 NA TGTGCCAGCAGTGCCTGGACTAGCGGGGGGGATCGTGAGCAGTTCTTC CASSAWTSGGDREQFF
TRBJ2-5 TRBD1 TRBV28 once TGTGCCAGCAGTTATACAGGGGGAGTACAAGAGACCCAGTACTTC CASSYTGGVQETQYF
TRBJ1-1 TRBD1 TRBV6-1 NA TGTGCCAGCAGTGAAAGACAGGGGGGAACTGAAGCTTTCTTT CASSERQGGTEAFF
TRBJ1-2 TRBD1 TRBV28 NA TGTGCCAGCAGACCTACAGGGGTAGCCAACTATGGCTACACCTTC CASRPTGVANYGYTF
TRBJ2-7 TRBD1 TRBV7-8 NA TGTGCCAGCAGCTCCCGACAGGGGGCCTCTTACGAGCAGTACTTC CASSSRQGASYEQYF
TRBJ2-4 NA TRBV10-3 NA TGTGCCATCAGTGGTAGTGGTCAGGGAGACAGGTTGGACTTC CAISGSGQGDRLDF
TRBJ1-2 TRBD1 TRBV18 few TGTGCCAGCTCACCACGGGGGACAGGAACGTATGGCTACACCTTC CASSPRGTGTYGYTF
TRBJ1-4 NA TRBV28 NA TGTGCCAGCAGTGACCAGGGGCTCATGGGGGAAAAACTGTTTTTT CASSDQGLMGEKLFF
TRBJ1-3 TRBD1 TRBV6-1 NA TGTGCCAGCAGTGATTACAGGGGAAGAAACACCATATATTTT CASSDYRGRNTIYF
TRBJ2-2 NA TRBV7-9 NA TGTGCCAGCAGCTTCTTCGGGGGGCGGACGGCCGGGGAGCTGTTTTTT CASSFFGGRTAGELFF
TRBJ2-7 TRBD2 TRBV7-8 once TGTGCCAGCAGCTTTGTAGCGGGAGGCTCCTACGAGCAGTACTTC CASSFVAGGSYEQYF
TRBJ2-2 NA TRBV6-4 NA TGTGCCAGCAGTAAGGAGAGGGACACCGGGGAGCTGTTTTTT CASSKERDTGELFF
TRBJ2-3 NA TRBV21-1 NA TGTGCCAGCAGCCCATTCCCTGCGACTAGCAACACAGATACGCAGTATTTT CASSPFPATSNTDTQYF
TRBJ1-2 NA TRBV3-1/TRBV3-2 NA TGTGCCAGCAGCCAGGGGGCAACAAACTATGGCTACACCTTC CASSQGATNYGYTF
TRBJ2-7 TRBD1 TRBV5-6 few TGTGCCAGCAGCTTCCGGGACAGGGGAACCTACGAGCAGTACTTC CASSFRDRGTYEQYF
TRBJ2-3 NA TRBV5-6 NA TGTGCCAGCAGCACACCGGGATCCATTACAGATACGCAGTATTTT CASSTPGSITDTQYF
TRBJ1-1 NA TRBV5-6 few TGTGCCAGCAGCAACGGGGGGTCGAACACTGAAGCTTTCTTT CASSNGGSNTEAFF
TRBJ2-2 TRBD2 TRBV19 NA TGTGCCAGTAGTATAGCTAGCGGGAGTGCCGGGGAGCTGTTTTTT CASSIASGSAGELFF
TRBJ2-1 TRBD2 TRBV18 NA TGTGCCAGCTCACCACTTAGCGGGAAACCGGGGAATGAGCAGTTCTTC CASSPLSGKPGNEQFF
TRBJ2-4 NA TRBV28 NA TGTGCCAGCAGTTTTGACAGAGTATCCAAAAACATTCAGTACTTC CASSFDRVSKNIQYF
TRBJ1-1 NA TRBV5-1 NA TGCGCCAGCAGCTTGGATGCGGGTGGCACTGAAGCTTTCTTT CASSLDAGGTEAFF
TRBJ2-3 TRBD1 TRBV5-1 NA TGCGCCAGCAGTTACTCGGGGACAGGGGTGTCAGATACGCAGTATTTT CASSYSGTGVSDTQYF
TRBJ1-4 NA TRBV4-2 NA TGTGCCAGCAGCCAAGCCTGGGACATCGATGAAAAACTGTTTTTT CASSQAWDIDEKLFF
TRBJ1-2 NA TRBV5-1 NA TGCGCCAGCAGCTTGGGGGGGCAGGCTAACTATGGCTACACCTTC CASSLGGQANYGYTF
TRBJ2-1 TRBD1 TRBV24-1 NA TGTGCCACCAGTGTCGGAGGACAGGGGCAAGATGAGCAGTTCTTC CATSVGGQGQDEQFF
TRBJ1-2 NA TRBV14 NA TGTGCCAGCAGGTCAGCGGGGGACTATGGCTACACCTTC CASRSAGDYGYTF
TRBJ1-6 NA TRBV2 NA TGTGCCAGCAGTGCGGACAGTAATTCACCCCTCCACTTT CASSADSNSPLHF
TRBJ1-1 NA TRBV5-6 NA TGTGCCAGCAGCTTGTTCCCCATCATGAACACTGAAGCTTTCTTT CASSLFPIMNTEAFF
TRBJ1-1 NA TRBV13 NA TGTGCCAGCAGCCCCCGGGATGGGACTGAAGCTTTCTTT CASSPRDGTEAFF
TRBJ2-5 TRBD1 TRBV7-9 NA TGTGCCAGCAGGCGGACAGGGAGTGAAGAGACCCAGTACTTC CASRRTGSEETQYF
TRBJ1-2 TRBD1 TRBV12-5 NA TGTGCTAGTGGTCTCCTCAGGGGGCATGGCTACACCTTC CASGLLRGHGYTF
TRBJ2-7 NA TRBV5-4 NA TGTGCCAGCAGCGTGGACAGAGCCTACGAGCAGTACTTC CASSVDRAYEQYF
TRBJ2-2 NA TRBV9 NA TGTGCCAGCAGCCCGATGGGTTTAGCCACCGGGGAGCTGTTTTTT CASSPMGLATGELFF
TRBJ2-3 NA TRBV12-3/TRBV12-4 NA TGTGCCAGCAGCCTGGGGGGATGGCAGTATTTT CASSLGGWQYF
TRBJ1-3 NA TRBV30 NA TGTGCCTGTTCGTACTATTCTGGAAACACCATATATTTT CACSYYSGNTIYF
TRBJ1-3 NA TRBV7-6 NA TGTGCCAGCAGCCTGCTAGTCTCTGGAAACACCATATATTTT CASSLLVSGNTIYF